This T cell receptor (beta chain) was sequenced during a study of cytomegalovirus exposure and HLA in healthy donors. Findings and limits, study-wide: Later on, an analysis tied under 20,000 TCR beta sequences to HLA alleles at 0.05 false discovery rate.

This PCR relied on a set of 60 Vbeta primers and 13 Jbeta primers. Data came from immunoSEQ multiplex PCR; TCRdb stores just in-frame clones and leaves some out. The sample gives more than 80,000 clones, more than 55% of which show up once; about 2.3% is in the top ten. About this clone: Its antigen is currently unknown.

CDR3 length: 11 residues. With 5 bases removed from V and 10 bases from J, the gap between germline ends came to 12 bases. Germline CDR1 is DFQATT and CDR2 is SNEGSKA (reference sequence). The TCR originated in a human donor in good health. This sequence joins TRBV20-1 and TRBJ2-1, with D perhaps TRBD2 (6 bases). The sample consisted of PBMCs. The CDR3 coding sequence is TGCAGTGCTTTGAGACGGGAGGAGCAGTTCTTC. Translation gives CSALRREEQFF.